These 7 T cell receptor beta chains were sequenced from one sample in a study of Ad26.COV2.S vaccination and SARS-CoV-2 variants. Profiled with immunoSEQ multiplex PCR; TCRdb holds only in-frame clones, not every one. The sample consists of roughly 410,000 clones, 83% of them appearing once. The treatment: approximately 18 received Ad26.COV2.S at low or high dose, single or two shots; roughly 5 received placebo; per-sample allocation not given. Following the first vaccine or placebo injection, samples were taken on day 63. Sequenced material: peripheral blood, taken in a trial of Ad26.COV2.S vaccine versus placebo. These receptors all come from a person between 18 and 60 years old who received the Ad26.COV2.S COVID-19 vaccine or a placebo.

The chain joins TRBV27 to TRBJ2-2, with TRBD1 matching over 7 bases. Trimming took 9 bases from V and 1 from J; bases not matched to a gene: 5. This CDR3 spans 14 amino acids. CDR1 MNHEY and CDR2 SMNVEV come from the germline V gene (reference sequence). CDR3 bases: TGTGCCAGTATGACAGGGAGGAACACCGGGGAGCTGTTTTTT. Residues: CASMTGRNTGELFF.

This clone was seen a handful of times. The gene calls are TRBV11-2 and TRBJ2-2; possible D gene TRBD2, 6 bases. V gave up 0 bases and J gave up 5 bases, with 13 bases separating them. Looked up from germline, CDR1 is SGHAT and CDR2 is FQNNGV. The CDR3 has 16 amino acids. The CDR3 coding sequence is TGTGCCAGCAGCTTAGAAGGTGGGAGCGGGACCGGGGAGCTGTTTTTT. Amino acid sequence: CASSLEGGSGTGELFF.

The rearrangement joins TRBV29-1 to TRBJ2-1; 14 positions match TRBD2. The CDR3 consists of 17 residues. Germline V gives CDR1 SQVTM, CDR2 ANQGSEA. The trim removed 7 bases at V and 0 bases at J, leaving 8 bases unmatched. The CDR3 region has the DNA TGCAGCGGATCAGGGACTAGCGGGAGTATCTCCTACAATGAGCAGTTCTTC. It encodes CSGSGTSGSISYNEQFF.

This sequence joins TRBV3-1 (or the pseudogene TRBV3-2) and TRBJ1-2; D is unclear. CDR1 LGHDT and CDR2 YNNKEL come from the germline V gene (reference sequence). The ends were cut back, 4 bases at V and 3 bases at J, with 12 bases in the middle. The CDR3 has 14 amino acids. The CDR3 coding sequence is TGTGCCAGCAGCCCCGGACGGGAGTACTATGGCTACACCTTC. As protein: CASSPGREYYGYTF.

This clone has more than one count but fewer than ten. This chain uses TRBV7-9 with TRBJ2-5, with 8 bases aligning to TRBD2. Germline lookup yields CDR1 SEHNR and CDR2 FQNEAQ (reference sequence). This CDR3 is 13 amino acids long. Trimming at V came to 4 bases and at J to 7 bases, leaving 5 bases not matched to a gene. CDR3 protein: CASSSIAGTTQYF. CDR3 nucleotide sequence: TGTGCCAGCAGCTCAATAGCGGGGACGACCCAGTACTTC.

J is TRBJ1-6 and V is TRBV5-1; 10 bases agree with TRBD1. The CDR3 consists of 18 residues. V dropped 2 bases and J dropped 0; count of bases not matched to a gene: 5. The germline V gene encodes CDR1 SGHRS and CDR2 YFSETQ. The CDR3 protein is CASSFLGQGSSYNSPLHF. CDR3 sequence (DNA): TGCGCCAGCAGCTTTCTGGGACAGGGGAGCTCCTATAATTCACCCCTCCACTTT.

The CDR3 sequence: CASSLVSGLQETQYF. CDR3 nucleotides: TGTGCCAGCAGCTTGGTATCGGGGCTGCAAGAGACCCAGTACTTC. The chain links TRBV5-4 to TRBJ2-5; D possibly matches TRBD1 or TRBD2 (5 bases each). Trimming removed 0 bases from V and 2 bases from J, with 11 bases in between. The CDR3 spans 15 residues. The germline gives CDR1 SGHNT, CDR2 YYREEE (reference sequence).